This T cell receptor beta chain is from a study of CD8+ T cells in alopecia areata. Study-wide points: Lesional scalp displayed greater clonality than normal scalp, most notably in alopecia totalis/universalis.

RNA extraction and reverse transcription yielded cDNA as sequencing template. The repertoire was sequenced with immunoSEQ multiplex PCR; TCRdb's copy has only in-frame clones and lacks some. The data show some 170,000 clones, roughly 70% seen once. This clone came up once. What it binds is not known. Researchers gathered lesional scalp punch biopsies and peripheral blood from patients with alopecia areata. The sequence was collected from a human donor with alopecia areata. This sample comprised CD8+ T cells sorted from blood, obtained at week 0.

The CDR3: CASGLTGTKYF. In nucleotides, the CDR3 is TGTGCTAGTGGCCTGACAGGGACGAAGTACTTC. The rearrangement joins TRBV12-5 to TRBJ2-7, with 7 bases aligning to TRBD1. The CDR3 spans 11 residues. Germline lookup yields CDR1 LGHNT and CDR2 FRNRAP. The V gene end was trimmed by 6 bases and the J gene end by 11 bases; junction bases not matched to a gene: 7. Together with reference TRBV12-5 and TRBJ2-7, the CDR3 gives the full variable domain: DARVTQTPRHKVTEMGQEVTMRCQPILGHNTVFWYRQTMMQGLELLAYFRNRAPLDDSGMPKDRFSAEMPDATLATLKIQPSEPRDSAVYFCASGLTGTKYFGPGTRLTVT.